The sequence of this T cell receptor (beta chain) was determined in a study of identical twins. TCRdb ran MiXCR on the 5' RACE reads and lists one entry per CDR3 protein. Among over 600,000 distinct CDR3 sequences listed, approximately 22% were seen once. The germline CDR1 and CDR2 sequences are SGHRS and YFSETQ. Trimming removed 3 bases at V and 4 bases at J, with 11 bases between. The CDR3 has 14 residues. These data were also filed under a second study, of T cells expressing NK-cell markers.

The chain couples TRBV5-1 to TRBJ2-1; D is undetermined. Sequencing was done on a sample of PBMCs. The receptor's source is a woman younger than 35 in good health. The CDR3 nucleotides are TGCGCCAGCAGCTCTGAAAATCTATACAATGAGCAGTTCTTC. Its translation is CASSSENLYNEQFF. Full variable domain (outside the CDR3, taken from reference TRBV5-1 and TRBJ2-1): KAGVTQTPRYLIKTRGQQVTLSCSPISGHRSVSWYQQTPGQGLQFLFEYFSETQRNKGNFPGRFSGRQFSNSRSEMNVSTLELGDSALYLCASSSENLYNEQFFGPGTRLTVL.